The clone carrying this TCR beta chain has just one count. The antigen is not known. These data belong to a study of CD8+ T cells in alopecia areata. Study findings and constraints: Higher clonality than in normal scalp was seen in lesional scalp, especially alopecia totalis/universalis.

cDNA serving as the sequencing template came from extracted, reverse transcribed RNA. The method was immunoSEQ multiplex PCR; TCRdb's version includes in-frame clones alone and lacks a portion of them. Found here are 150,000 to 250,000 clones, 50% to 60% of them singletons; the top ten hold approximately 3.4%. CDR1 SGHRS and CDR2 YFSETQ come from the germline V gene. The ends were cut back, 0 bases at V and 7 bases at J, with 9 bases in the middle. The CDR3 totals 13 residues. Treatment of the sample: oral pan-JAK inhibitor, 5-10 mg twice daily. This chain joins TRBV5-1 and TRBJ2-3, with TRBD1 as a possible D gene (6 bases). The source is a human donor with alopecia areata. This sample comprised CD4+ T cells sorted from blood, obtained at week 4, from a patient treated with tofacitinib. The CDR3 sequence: CASSLEGQNTQYF. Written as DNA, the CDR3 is TGCGCCAGCAGCTTGGAAGGACAGAATACGCAGTATTTT.